This T cell receptor beta chain is from a study of control samples from healthy donors and cancer patients. The data were produced by immunoSEQ multiplex PCR, yet TCRdb's version contains in-frame clones alone and is incomplete. The sample lists more than 150,000 clones, roughly 92% seen once, with under 2.5% in the top ten. Trimming removed 5 bases from V and 2 bases from J, with 6 bases in between. The CDR3 has 13 residues. Germline CDR1 reads LGHDT; CDR2 reads YNNKEL (reference sequence). The V gene is TRBV3-1 (or the pseudogene TRBV3-2), the J gene TRBJ2-2; unclear D gene. This TCR was recovered from a man aged 50 or older in good health. Sample: blood. The CDR3 coding sequence is TGTGCCAGCAGCGGCTCTAACACCGGGGAGCTGTTTTTT. Encoded protein: CASSGSNTGELFF.